A selection of T cell receptor beta chains follows, all from one sample in a study of control samples from healthy donors and cancer patients. The table came from immunoSEQ multiplex PCR; TCRdb's copy has only in-frame clones and leaves some out. The table has about 85,000 clones, approximately 91% seen once. Specimen: blood. The source is a woman aged 60-75 years in good health. CDR3s include the opening cysteine and the closing phenylalanine or tryptophan. A D gene is named only where the DNA matches it firmly. For some rows the clone size is stated as once, few or many, or as a class when expanded; others skip it.

D: -; V: TRBV5-1; size: -; J: TRBJ1-6; DNA: TGCGCCAGCAGCACCGGGACGGGGAATTCACCCCTCCACTTT; CDR3: CASSTGTGNSPLHF
D: -; V: TRBV5-6; size: -; J: TRBJ1-6; DNA: TGTGCCAGCACCCTTGCAGGGGTCCATAATTCACCCCTCCACTTT; CDR3: CASTLAGVHNSPLHF
D: -; V: TRBV7-9; size: -; J: TRBJ2-1; DNA: TGTGCCAGCAGCTTAGTGCACAATGAGCAGTTCTTC; CDR3: CASSLVHNEQFF
D: -; V: TRBV27; size: -; J: TRBJ1-2; DNA: TGTGCCAGCAGTATCGGGACTTACTATGGCTACACCTTC; CDR3: CASSIGTYYGYTF
D: -; V: TRBV7-2; size: -; J: TRBJ1-3; DNA: TGTGCCAGCAGCTTAGTTCTAGGGGGGATCTCTGGAAACACCATATATTTT; CDR3: CASSLVLGGISGNTIYF
D: -; V: TRBV5-5; size: once; J: TRBJ1-3; DNA: TGTGCCAGCAGCTTGGAGGGGTTCTCTGGAAACACCATATATTTT; CDR3: CASSLEGFSGNTIYF
D: TRBD1; V: TRBV18; size: -; J: TRBJ2-2; DNA: TGTGCCAGCTCACCGACCTGGGGACAGGGGAACACCGGGGAGCTGTTTTTT; CDR3: CASSPTWGQGNTGELFF
D: -; V: TRBV5-1; size: -; J: TRBJ2-5; DNA: TGCGCCAGCAGCTTTCTAGAAAAGAAGTACTTC; CDR3: CASSFLEKKYF
D: TRBD1; V: TRBV24-1; size: once; J: TRBJ2-7; DNA: TGTGCCACCACCCCGGACAGGGCTGACGAGCAGTACTTC; CDR3: CATTPDRADEQYF
D: -; V: TRBV21-1; size: -; J: TRBJ2-5; DNA: TGTGCCAGCAGCAAGGGTTGTCAGCGGGCACCCTGGTACCAAGAGACCCAGTACTTC; CDR3: CASSKGCQRAPWYQETQYF
D: -; V: TRBV7-6; size: -; J: TRBJ2-1; DNA: TGTGCCAGCAGCTCAGTTGGCCTGAGTGGAGGTTCCTACAATGAGCAGTTCTTC; CDR3: CASSSVGLSGGSYNEQFF
D: TRBD2; V: TRBV10-3; size: once; J: TRBJ2-3; DNA: TGTGCCATCCGACTAGCGGGGGGCACAGATACGCAGTATTTT; CDR3: CAIRLAGGTDTQYF
D: -; V: TRBV7-9; size: -; J: TRBJ1-3; DNA: TGTGCCAGCAGCTTAGGTCTCCCGGGATCTGGAAACACCATATATTTT; CDR3: CASSLGLPGSGNTIYF
D: -; V: TRBV19; size: -; J: TRBJ1-1; DNA: TGTGCCAGTAGTAACTCCCTGGGGCAGCGGGGCACTGAAGCTTTCTTT; CDR3: CASSNSLGQRGTEAFF
D: TRBD1; V: TRBV10-3; size: once; J: TRBJ2-7; DNA: TGTGCCATCAGCGAAAGCCGCCATTCGACAGGGGGCATGGACGAGCAGTACTTC; CDR3: CAISESRHSTGGMDEQYF
D: -; V: TRBV10-3; size: once; J: TRBJ2-1; DNA: TGTGCCATCAGTGAGTATATCAATGAGCAGTTCTTC; CDR3: CAISEYINEQFF
D: TRBD1; V: TRBV12-5; size: -; J: TRBJ1-1; DNA: TGTGCTAGTGGAGCATCAGGGGGAACTGAAGCTTTCTTT; CDR3: CASGASGGTEAFF
D: TRBD1; V: TRBV5-1; size: -; J: TRBJ2-2; DNA: TGCGCCAGCAGCTTCGGACAGGGTCCCGGGGAGCTGTTTTTT; CDR3: CASSFGQGPGELFF
D: -; V: TRBV5-1; size: -; J: TRBJ1-1; DNA: TGCGCCAGCAGCTCTCGGACAGTGACGAACACTGAAGCTTTCTTT; CDR3: CASSSRTVTNTEAFF
D: TRBD1; V: TRBV5-6; size: -; J: TRBJ1-5; DNA: TGTGCCAGCAGCTCCTCCCGACAGGGGAATCAGCCCCAGCATTTT; CDR3: CASSSSRQGNQPQHF
D: -; V: TRBV28; size: -; J: TRBJ1-5; DNA: TGTGCCAGCAGCCCATTTTATCAGCCCCAGCATTTT; CDR3: CASSPFYQPQHF
D: TRBD1; V: TRBV5-1; size: -; J: TRBJ1-1; DNA: TGCGCCAGCAGCTTACAGGGGGTGGGTACTGAAGCTTTCTTT; CDR3: CASSLQGVGTEAFF
D: TRBD1; V: TRBV28; size: -; J: TRBJ1-5; DNA: TGTGCCAGCAGCCCAGATGACAGGGGTCGTCAGCCCCAGCATTTT; CDR3: CASSPDDRGRQPQHF
D: -; V: TRBV7-2; size: -; J: TRBJ2-1; DNA: TGTGCCAGCAGCTTGTACGGGTCCTACAATGAGCAGTTCTTC; CDR3: CASSLYGSYNEQFF
D: -; V: TRBV27; size: -; J: TRBJ1-1; DNA: TGTGCCAGCAGTTCCCCGGGTTTAGGGACTGAAGCTTTCTTT; CDR3: CASSSPGLGTEAFF
D: TRBD1; V: TRBV3-1/TRBV3-2; size: -; J: TRBJ2-7; DNA: TGTGCCAGCAGCCAAGGTGAGACAGGGGGCCGACGCCCATACTTC; CDR3: CASSQGETGGRRPYF
D: -; V: TRBV5-5; size: -; J: TRBJ2-3; DNA: TGTGCCAGCAGCTTGGCCGCGGGGGCTGATACGCAGTATTTT; CDR3: CASSLAAGADTQYF
D: TRBD1; V: TRBV5-6; size: -; J: TRBJ1-1; DNA: TGTGCCAGCAGCCCCACTGGGGACAGGGTAGCTGAAGCTTTCTTT; CDR3: CASSPTGDRVAEAFF
D: TRBD2; V: TRBV6-5; size: -; J: TRBJ2-7; DNA: TGTGCCAGCAGTTACCGAGAGGCTAGCGGGTTGAACGAGCAGTACTTC; CDR3: CASSYREASGLNEQYF
D: -; V: TRBV5-1; size: -; J: TRBJ2-7; DNA: TGCGCCAGCAGCTTGGCCGTCGGGGCCTACGAGCAGTACTTC; CDR3: CASSLAVGAYEQYF
D: -; V: TRBV7-7; size: -; J: TRBJ1-6; DNA: TGTGCTAGCAGCTTTGGCGCGGGGAGCCCCTCCTATAATTCACCCCTCCACTTT; CDR3: CASSFGAGSPSYNSPLHF
D: -; V: TRBV2; size: -; J: TRBJ2-3; DNA: TGTGCCAGCAGCCGACAGGCCGCAGGCACAGATACGCAGTATTTT; CDR3: CASSRQAAGTDTQYF
D: TRBD1; V: TRBV19; size: -; J: TRBJ2-1; DNA: TGTGCCAGTGAGAGGGACAGCCGCTCGTACAATGAGCAGTTCTTC; CDR3: CASERDSRSYNEQFF
D: -; V: TRBV2; size: -; J: TRBJ2-5; DNA: TGTGCCAGCGCCATATTGGAGACCCAGTACTTC; CDR3: CASAILETQYF
D: -; V: TRBV7-3; size: -; J: TRBJ2-2; DNA: TGTGCCAGCAGCCGGGGACAGAACACCGGGGAGCTGTTTTTT; CDR3: CASSRGQNTGELFF
D: -; V: TRBV11-3; size: -; J: TRBJ2-7; DNA: TGTGCCAGCAGCCCAACGGACGACTCCTACGAGCAGTACTTC; CDR3: CASSPTDDSYEQYF
D: TRBD1; V: TRBV7-2; size: -; J: TRBJ2-5; DNA: TGTGCCAGCAGCCGGAGGAACAGGGGGCAAGAGACCCAGTACTTC; CDR3: CASSRRNRGQETQYF
D: -; V: TRBV3-1/TRBV3-2; size: -; J: TRBJ2-3; DNA: TGTGCCAGCAGCCAAGGGTCAGATACGCAGTATTTT; CDR3: CASSQGSDTQYF
D: -; V: TRBV4-3; size: few; J: TRBJ1-5; DNA: TGCGCCAGCAGCCAAGTTGCGACGCGGGATCAGCCCCAGCATTTT; CDR3: CASSQVATRDQPQHF
D: -; V: TRBV28; size: -; J: TRBJ1-2; DNA: TGTGCCAGCAGTTTAAGGCTCTATGGCTACACCTTC; CDR3: CASSLRLYGYTF
D: TRBD1; V: TRBV10-3; size: -; J: TRBJ1-6; DNA: TGTGCCACCACGGGACAGGGAAATTCACCCCTCCACTTT; CDR3: CATTGQGNSPLHF
D: TRBD1; V: TRBV5-1; size: -; J: TRBJ1-6; DNA: TGCGCCAGCAGCTCCGGGACAGGGGGCGGTTCACCCCTCCACTTT; CDR3: CASSSGTGGGSPLHF
D: -; V: TRBV5-1; size: -; J: TRBJ1-1; DNA: TGCGCCAGCAGCTTCGCGGCGAACACTGAAGCTTTCTTT; CDR3: CASSFAANTEAFF
D: -; V: TRBV10-3; size: -; J: TRBJ2-7; DNA: TGTGCCATCCGGGACTCTGGCGGAGAGCAGTACTTC; CDR3: CAIRDSGGEQYF
D: -; V: TRBV28; size: -; J: TRBJ1-2; DNA: TGTGCCAGCAGTTTTGGCCTTATTAACTATGGCTACACCTTC; CDR3: CASSFGLINYGYTF
D: -; V: TRBV2; size: -; J: TRBJ2-3; DNA: TGTGCCAGCAGTGCGACTAGAGTCTGGAATACGCAGTATTTT; CDR3: CASSATRVWNTQYF
D: -; V: TRBV19; size: -; J: TRBJ1-4; DNA: TGTGCCAGTAGCTTCTGGGAACAGCCCAATGAAAAACTGTTTTTT; CDR3: CASSFWEQPNEKLFF
D: -; V: TRBV5-1; size: -; J: TRBJ1-3; DNA: TGCGCCAGCAGCTTGGACAGGCTCTCTGGAAACACCATATATTTT; CDR3: CASSLDRLSGNTIYF